Shown below are 20 T cell receptor beta chains from a single sample sequenced in a study of spatial heterogeneity in lung cancer. Via MiXCR, TCRdb re-called the 5' RACE reads, giving one row per CDR3 protein. The profile shows roughly 2,700 distinct CDR3 sequences, about 17% of them singletons. Time point here: sample taken at primary tumor resection. The starting material was normal lung tissue next to the tumor, obtained at surgery. These receptors originate from a male donor with early-stage non-small cell lung cancer.

This clonotype has a handful of counts. The chain recombines TRBV12-3 or TRBV12-4 with TRBJ2-3; D is unclear. This CDR3 is built from 11 residues. The V gene lost 8 bases and the J gene lost 0 bases, with 3 bases spanning the gap. CDR3 sequence: CASGSTDTQYF. Here the CDR3 DNA reads TGTGCCAGCGGGAGCACAGATACGCAGTATTTT.

This clonotype is labeled as medium-sized. The genes are TRBV30 and TRBJ1-1; TRBD1 aligns across 7 bases. CDR3 size: 13 residues. Looked up from germline, CDR1 is GTSNPN and CDR2 is SVGIG (reference sequence). V shed 5 bases, J shed 6 bases, and the junction held 9 bases outside the gene matches. This CDR3 reads CAWENQGGAEAFF. CDR3 in DNA: TGTGCCTGGGAGAATCAGGGGGGGGCTGAAGCTTTCTTT.

In its sample, this clonotype is medium-sized (0.01 to 0.1%). The gene calls are TRBV7-9 and TRBJ2-7, with D tentatively TRBD2 (6 bases). V was shortened by 5 bases and J by 2 bases, with 16 bases between the two germline ends. The CDR3 contains 15 residues. Looked up from germline, CDR1 is SEHNR and CDR2 is FQNEAQ (reference sequence). CDR3: CASSPAGLNPYEQYF. The CDR3 bases are TGTGCCAGCAGCCCAGCGGGCCTTAATCCCTACGAGCAGTACTTC.

V usage is TRBV11-2 and J usage is TRBJ2-3; D remains ambiguous. Germline values: CDR1 SGHAT, CDR2 FQNNGV. The CDR3 sequence is 11 residues long. The V end was cut by 4 bases, the J end by 8 bases, with 7 bases between. CDR3 bases: TGTGCCAGCAGCTGGGATGGTACGCAGTATTTT. It is translated as CASSWDGTQYF.

This clonotype was seen more than once but under ten times. This chain uses TRBV12-3 or TRBV12-4 with TRBJ2-5, with TRBD2 matching over 7 bases. The CDR3 has 14 residues. V shed 5 bases and J 7 bases; nucleotides not matched to a gene: 10. CDR3 nucleotide sequence: TGTGCCAGCAGTACCACCCAGACGGGGGGGACCCAGTACTTC. Amino acids: CASSTTQTGGTQYF.

Sample share makes this clonotype medium-sized. This chain connects TRBV4-1 to TRBJ2-7; 12 bases map to TRBD1. The length of the CDR3 is 14 residues. J was trimmed by 2 bases and V by 7 bases; bases with no gene match: 3. Germline values: CDR1 MGHRA, CDR2 YSYEKL. The CDR3 protein is CASTRDRGPYEQYF. The CDR3 nucleotides are TGCGCCAGCACCCGGGACAGGGGGCCCTACGAGCAGTACTTC.

This clonotype counts as medium-sized. J is TRBJ2-7 and V is TRBV20-1; D gene uncertain. Per germline, CDR1 DFQATT and CDR2 SNEGSKA (reference sequence). The CDR3 runs 11 residues. V was shortened by 6 bases and J by 7 bases, with 13 bases between the two germline ends. The DNA of the CDR3 is TGCAGTGCCACCCAGTACGAGGAGCAGTACTTC. It encodes CSATQYEEQYF.

In its sample, this clonotype ranks as medium-sized. This chain links TRBV30 with TRBJ1-5; 7 bases are a match to TRBD1. The V and J ends lost 3 bases and 11 bases, in that order; junction bases with no gene match: 13. The germline V gene encodes CDR1 GTSNPN and CDR2 SVGIG (reference sequence). This CDR3 comprises 14 residues. Here the CDR3 DNA reads TGTGCCTGGAGGCATGACAGGGACGCCAAAGCCCAGCATTTT. It yields the protein CAWRHDRDAKAQHF.

In this sample, this clonotype is large. The chain carries TRBV29-1 and TRBJ2-1; TRBD1 is a possible D gene (6 bases). V was shortened by 4 bases and J by 2 bases, with 12 bases between the two germline ends. The CDR3 is 14 residues long. Germline V gives CDR1 SQVTM, CDR2 ANQGSEA. CDR3 bases: TGCAGCGTTGCCGGGGCAGGGGCCTACAATGAGCAGTTCTTC. It codes for CSVAGAGAYNEQFF.

J is TRBJ1-3 and V is TRBV20-1; perhaps TRBD1 as D (5 bases). The CDR3 is 13 amino acids. Trimming took off 1 base at V and 8 bases at J, with 12 bases between the two ends. Germline CDR1 is DFQATT and CDR2 is SNEGSKA (reference sequence). The CDR3 nucleotides read TGCAGTGCTAGAGGGGCAGGGAAGGACACCATATATTTT. Protein sequence: CSARGAGKDTIYF.

By sample fraction, this clonotype is medium-sized. The chain recombines TRBV7-3 with TRBJ2-6; D is unclear. The germline V gene has CDR1 SGHTA and CDR2 FQGTGA. The length of the CDR3 is 14 residues. V was shortened by 8 bases and J by 4 bases, with 12 bases between the two germline ends. For the CDR3, the DNA is TGTGCCAGCGGGCAGGCCGGGGGGGCCAACGTCCTGACTTTC. It codes for CASGQAGGANVLTF.

The chain is built from TRBV7-2 and TRBJ2-3; D remains ambiguous. The CDR3 contains 15 residues. The V gene's germline CDR1 is SGHTA and CDR2 FQGNSA. V was cut by 5 bases and J by 2 bases, with 14 bases left in between. The CDR3 reads CASSPPTTTTDTQYF. The CDR3 DNA is TGTGCCAGCAGCCCACCGACAACGACCACAGATACGCAGTATTTT. Together with reference TRBV7-2 and TRBJ2-3, the CDR3 gives the full variable domain: GAGVSQSPSNKVTEKGKDVELRCDPISGHTALYWYRQSLGQGLEFLIYFQGNSAPDKSGLPSDRFSAERTGGSVSTLTIQRTQQEDSAVYLCASSPPTTTTDTQYFGPGTRLTVL.

By share of the sample, this clonotype is medium-sized. The CDR3 spells CSAKESGGSSYEQYF. The CDR3 DNA reads TGCAGTGCAAAAGAAAGCGGGGGATCTTCGTACGAGCAGTACTTC. This chain uses TRBV20-1 with TRBJ2-7; 8 bases line up with TRBD2. CDR1 is DFQATT, CDR2 SNEGSKA, per germline (reference sequence). The CDR3 consists of 15 residues. V shed 6 bases and J 4 bases; nucleotides not matched to a gene: 14.

By share, this clonotype ranks as medium-sized. The CDR3 DNA follows: TGTGCCAGCAGTTACTCGGGGGGCGGAAATTCACCCCTCCACTTT. Translation gives CASSYSGGGNSPLHF. This chain connects TRBV6-5 to TRBJ1-6; perhaps TRBD1 as D (6 bases). The CDR3 runs to 15 residues. CDR1 is MNHEY and CDR2 is SVGAGI in the germline V gene. V dropped 0 bases and J dropped 7 bases, with 10 bases sitting between them.

By sample fraction, this clonotype is medium-sized (0.01 to 0.1%). This chain links TRBV20-1 with TRBJ2-6; D call uncertain. The CDR3 extends over 13 amino acids. V was cut by 3 bases and J by 0 bases, with 3 bases left in between. Germline V lookup: CDR1 DFQATT, CDR2 SNEGSKA (reference sequence). The chain's CDR3 is CSASGSGANVLTF. Written as DNA, the CDR3 is TGCAGTGCTAGTGGCTCTGGGGCCAACGTCCTGACTTTC.

This chain links TRBV7-2 with TRBJ2-5, with D perhaps TRBD1 (6 bases). V was cut by 4 bases and J by 5 bases, with 14 bases left in between. The germline V gene encodes CDR1 SGHTA and CDR2 FQGNSA. CDR3 length equals 14 residues. The CDR3 region is CASSSGVLGETQYF. Written as DNA, the CDR3 is TGTGCCAGCAGCTCAGGGGTGCTAGGGGAGACCCAGTACTTC.

The rearrangement joins TRBV6-6 to TRBJ2-2; no firm D call. Germline V gives CDR1 MNHNY, CDR2 SVGAGI (reference sequence). Trimming cost V 5 bases and J 8 bases, with 6 bases left between them. The CDR3 extends over 11 amino acids. CDR3 in amino acids: CASSLTGELFF. As DNA, the CDR3 is TGTGCCAGCAGTCTGACAGGGGAGCTGTTTTTT.

Relative to its sample, this clonotype is medium-sized. The J gene is TRBJ2-1, the V gene TRBV18; 9 positions agree with TRBD2. The CDR3 loop spans 15 amino acids. The ends lost 1 base at V and 5 bases at J; junction bases unmatched: 3. Germline lookup yields CDR1 KGHSH and CDR2 LQKENI. This CDR3 is CASSPLPSGNNEQFF. Here the CDR3 DNA reads TGTGCCAGCTCACCACTTCCTAGCGGGAACAATGAGCAGTTCTTC.

This clonotype is medium-sized within its sample. The chain has TRBV21-1 and TRBJ2-7; no check of the table's D call, TRBD2, against the DNA was made. TRBV21-1 is assigned pseudogene status. CDR3 length equals 17 residues. CDR3 protein: CASNPEASGSISYEQYF. The CDR3 region has the DNA TGTGCCAGCAACCCCGAGGCTAGCGGGTCAATTTCCTACGAGCAGTACTTC.

Relative to its sample, this clonotype is medium-sized (0.01 to 0.1%). This rearrangement joins TRBV7-2 to TRBJ2-3; TRBD2 is a possible D gene (6 bases). Germline loops: CDR1 SGHTA, CDR2 FQGNSA. The V gene lost 5 bases and the J gene lost 0 bases, with 9 bases spanning the gap. The CDR3 covers 14 residues. The CDR3 loop is CASSGLASTDTQYF. CDR3 coding DNA: TGTGCCAGCAGCGGTCTAGCGAGCACAGATACGCAGTATTTT.